Detailed here is one TCR beta chain. This record belongs to a study of blood T cell repertoires in COVID-19. Clones were read by immunoSEQ multiplex PCR, and TCRdb kept only the in-frame ones, dropping some. The sample consists of roughly 300,000 clones, 85% to 90% of them appearing once. The CDR3 has 15 residues. Germline loops: CDR1 MDHEN, CDR2 SYDVKM. The ends lost 7 bases at V and 9 bases at J; junction bases unmatched: 10. Participants' reported clinical history set cohort assignment. The source is a woman under 30 who had recovered from COVID-19. Sequences were obtained from PBMCs or T cells enriched from blood (not recorded which). V and J are TRBV28 and TRBJ1-6, with 9 bases matching TRBD1. The CDR3 DNA reads TGTGCCAGCATAGACAGGGGGTCCTCTGGTTCACCCCTCCACTTT. Its protein product is CASIDRGSSGSPLHF.